Following are 2 T cell receptor beta chains from one sample sequenced in a study of chemoradiotherapy in HPV16-positive cancers. TCRdb's copy holds only in-frame clones and misses some; the assay was immunoSEQ multiplex PCR. The top ten hold 3% to 4.5% of the sample, which has about 35,000 clones, over 80% seen once. Sequenced here: blood, sampled from a patient who underwent chemoradiotherapy. The source is a human donor with HPV-associated anogenital cancer.

The chain employs TRBV4-2 and TRBJ1-2; D call uncertain. Germline V gene data show CDR1 as LGHNA and CDR2 as YNFKEQ. V was cut by 2 bases and J by 8 bases, with 15 bases left in between. The CDR3 sequence is 14 residues long. CDR3 amino acids: CASSQSSEARGYTF. In DNA, the CDR3 is TGTGCCAGCAGCCAATCATCAGAGGCTCGGGGCTACACCTTC.

The chain recombines TRBV2 with TRBJ1-5; 7 bases are shared with TRBD1. This CDR3 contains 15 residues. Germline assignment: CDR1 SNHLY and CDR2 FYNNEI. With 6 bases clipped from V and 2 bases from J, the junction kept 7 bases outside the gene matches. This chain's CDR3 is CASRRGTVGNQPQHF. The CDR3 DNA reads TGTGCCAGCAGAAGGGGGACAGTCGGCAATCAGCCCCAGCATTTT.